The next 22 T cell receptor beta chains were all read from a single sample in a study of tumor and adjacent non-tumor tissue in lung cancer. TCRbeta libraries were built with three rounds of nested PCR, modified from ARM-PCR. One entry per CDR3 protein, called by TCRdb with MiXCR from the multiplex PCR reads. The sample records approximately 110,000 distinct CDR3 sequences, roughly two thirds being singletons. No cell sorting was done before RNA was extracted from the tissue. This non-tumor lung sample came from over 3 cm beyond the tumor edge. Sequencing used distant non-tumor lung tissue. Receptors originate from a man aged 55 to 69 with non-small cell lung cancer.

On this clonotype: A much bigger clone sits one base away, suggesting this may be a read error. The rearrangement uses TRBV28 and TRBJ1-1; a possible D gene is TRBD1 (6 bases). Looked up from germline, CDR1 is MDHEN and CDR2 is SYDVKM. The CDR3 runs 13 residues. CDR3: CVSTATGKTEAFF. The CDR3 DNA follows: TGTGTCAGCACCGCGACAGGAAAAACTGAAGCTTTCTTT. Based on the CDR3 plus reference TRBV28 and TRBJ1-1, the full variable domain is DVKVTQSSRYLVKRTGEKVFLECVQDMDHENMFWYRQDPGLGLRLIYFSYDVKMKEKGDIPEGYSVSREKKERFSLILESASTNQTSMYLCVSTATGKTEAFFGQGTRLTVV.

A note on this clonotype: It may be a read error: a sequence one base away is much more abundant. The chain employs TRBV28 and TRBJ2-3, with 7 nucleotides matching TRBD1. Germline CDR1 and CDR2: MDHEN and SYDVKM. V gave up 8 bases and J gave up 4 bases; unmatched junction bases: 15. CDR3 length: 16 residues. The CDR3: CASCSSTGVAPDTQYF. In nucleotides, the CDR3 is TGTGCCAGCTGTTCTAGTACAGGGGTGGCCCCAGATACGCAGTATTTT.

As to this clonotype: This may be a read error, as it is one base from a much larger clone. The chain carries TRBV5-4 and TRBJ1-1, with D possibly TRBD1 on 5 matching bases. CDR1 and CDR2 from the germline V gene are SGHNT and YYREEE (reference sequence). The CDR3 loop spans 15 amino acids. The CDR3, as DNA: TGTGCCAGCAGCTTGGCCGGAGGGGCCGGCACTGAAGCTCTCTTT. This encodes CASSLAGGAGTEALF.

The chain links TRBV28 to TRBJ1-3; unclear D gene. V was cut by 3 bases and J by 1 base, with 10 bases left in between. The length of the CDR3 is 15 residues. Germline-derived CDR1 and CDR2 are MDHEN and SYDVKM. The CDR3 nucleotides are TGTGCCAGCAGTTTGTGTGCCCCATCTGGAAACACCATATATTTT. Translating it yields CASSLCAPSGNTIYF.

This clonotype came up many times. As DNA, the CDR3 is TGTGCCAGCAGTGTGGGGGCAGCCAAAAACATTCAGTACTTC. It translates to CASSVGAAKNIQYF. The chain uses TRBV6-1 and TRBJ2-4; a weak D match, TRBD1 (6 bases). The CDR3 totals 14 residues. Germline assignment: CDR1 MNHNS and CDR2 SASEGT. Trimming stripped 4 bases from V and 0 bases from J, with 7 bases between.

On this clonotype: One base away lies a much larger clone, so this may be a sequencing read error. The chain employs TRBV20-1 and TRBJ2-7; 7 positions agree with TRBD2. CDR3 size: 15 residues. CDR1 and CDR2 (germline): DFQATT, SNEGSKA (reference sequence). V shed 6 bases, J shed 2 bases, and the junction held 13 bases outside the gene matches. The chain's CDR3 is CSALLAVATTYEQYF. The DNA of the CDR3 is TGCAGTGCCCTCCTAGCGGTGGCTACCACCTACGAGCAGTACTTC.

The rearrangement joins TRBV7-8 to TRBJ2-7, with D perhaps matching TRBD2 (6 bases). The V gene lost 5 bases and the J gene lost 3 bases, with 20 bases spanning the gap. Germline-derived CDR1 and CDR2 are SGHVS and FQNEAQ. The length of the CDR3 is 16 residues. CDR3: CASSPNGRDAFYEQYF. CDR3 coding DNA: TGTGCCAGCAGCCCTAATGGGCGGGACGCTTTCTACGAGCAGTACTTC.

The V and J genes are TRBV6-6 and TRBJ1-5, with 8 bases that match TRBD1. Trimming cost V 3 bases and J 11 bases; bases outside gene matches: 12. Germline V gene data show CDR1 as MNHNY and CDR2 as SVGAGI (reference sequence). The CDR3 covers 15 residues. CDR3 amino acids: CASSYADRGSQAQHF. The DNA of the CDR3 is TGTGCCAGCAGTTATGCCGACAGGGGAAGCCAGGCCCAGCATTTT.

This clonotype came up many times. A much larger clone differs by one base, so this may be a read error. The chain recombines TRBV11-3 with TRBJ2-2; TRBD1 agrees at 8 bases. The germline V gene has CDR1 SGHNT and CDR2 YENEEA. CDR3 length: 15 amino acids. CDR3 amino acids: CASSLGDRNTRELFF. The CDR3 nucleotides are TGTGCCAGCAGCTTAGGGGACAGGAACACCAGGGAGCTGTTTTTT.

As to this clonotype: The junction departs from the called germline gene at one end, perhaps through a read error. The V gene is TRBV2, the J gene TRBJ1-3; D is uncertain. Germline CDR1 is SNHLY and CDR2 is FYNNEI. This CDR3 contains 13 residues. In DNA form, the CDR3 reads TGTTCCAGCAGTGAGACATCTGGAAACACCATATATTTT. It yields the protein CSSSETSGNTIYF.

On this clonotype: One end of the junction does not line up with germline, which may come from a read error. This chain uses TRBV29-1 with TRBJ2-7; D ambiguous. Germline V gene data show CDR1 as SQVTM and CDR2 as ANQGSEA. CDR3 size: 12 residues. The chain's CDR3 is CSVGDGPYEQYF. For the CDR3, the DNA is TGCAGTGTTGGGGATGGGCCCTACGAGCAGTACTTC.

For this clonotype: Relative to the germline gene, one junction end is altered; a read error may explain this. This chain links TRBV4-1 with TRBJ2-2, with no clear D. CDR3 length: 13 amino acids. Germline CDR1 MGHRA, CDR2 YSYEKL. Here the CDR3 reads CASCHSDTGELFF. The CDR3 DNA follows: TGCGCCAGCTGCCACTCAGACACTGGGGAGCTGTTTTTT.

This clonotype was counted many times. This chain uses TRBV5-1 with TRBJ2-6; the match to TRBD1 covers 8 bases. Unmatched junction bases numbered 5, after V lost 0 bases and J lost 0 bases. The germline CDR1 and CDR2 sequences are SGHRS and YFSETQ. The CDR3 covers 18 residues. Here the CDR3 DNA reads TGCGCCAGCAGCTTGGGTGGGACAGGAGGCTCTGGGGCCAACGTCCTGACTTTC. Its translation is CASSLGGTGGSGANVLTF.

The V call is TRBV4-1, the J call TRBJ1-1; D is perhaps TRBD1 (6 bases). The V gene's germline CDR1 is MGHRA and CDR2 YSYEKL. There are 15 residues in the CDR3. Trimming removed 11 bases at V and 4 bases at J, with 23 bases between. The chain's CDR3 is CACSVTGIVGTEAFF. For the CDR3, the DNA is TGCGCCTGTAGCGTTACAGGGATAGTGGGCACTGAAGCTTTCTTT.

This clonotype was recorded a few times. A much larger clone lies a single base off, so this may be a read error. The chain couples TRBV29-1 to TRBJ1-2; the D is unclear. From germline, CDR1 is SQVTM and CDR2 ANQGSEA. The CDR3 contains 13 residues. CDR3 nucleotides: TGCAACGTTGTGGTAGGGCTGAACTATGGCTACACCTTC. Translated: CNVVVGLNYGYTF.

This chain joins TRBV7-2 and TRBJ2-2; 10 nucleotides line up with TRBD2. The V gene's germline CDR1 is SGHTA and CDR2 FQGNSA. The CDR3 covers 17 residues. V was clipped by 3 bases and J by 0 bases; unmatched bases: 4. The CDR3 region has the DNA TGTGCCAGCAGCTTGGTAAGCGGGGGGGCGAACACCGGGGAGCTGTTTTTT. Translated: CASSLVSGGANTGELFF.

The V and J genes are TRBV12-3 or TRBV12-4 and TRBJ2-1, with D maybe TRBD2 (6 bases). With 7 bases removed from V and 9 bases from J, the gap between germline ends came to 13 bases. CDR3 length: 12 amino acids. The chain's CDR3 is CASTLNGGEQFF. DNA for the CDR3: TGTGCCAGCACTTTGAACGGGGGTGAGCAGTTCTTC.

A note on this clonotype: Possible read error: a much larger clone is one base away. V gene TRBV20-1 combines with J gene TRBJ1-2; D gene uncertain. V dropped 4 bases and J dropped 4 bases, with 10 bases sitting between them. The germline V gene has CDR1 DFQATT and CDR2 SNEGSKA (reference sequence). CDR3 length: 12 residues. The CDR3 bases are TGCAGTGCTACTAGAACCAGCTATGGCTACACCTTC. Residues: CSATRTSYGYTF.

This clonotype was counted a few times. A single base separates this from a much larger clone, so it may be a read error. The chain employs TRBV12-3 or TRBV12-4 and TRBJ2-2; D gene unclear. The CDR3 is 12 residues long. CDR3 loop: CACSVFGGELFF. DNA for the CDR3: TGTGCCTGCAGTGTCTTTGGCGGGGAGCTGTTTTTT.

Of note for this clonotype: The conserved closing phenylalanine or tryptophan is absent in this CDR3, likely reflecting a read error. The rearrangement links TRBV29-1 to TRBJ1-1; 8 nucleotides align to TRBD1. CDR3 length: 14 amino acids. Germline V gene sequence: CDR1 SQVTM, CDR2 ANQGSEA. The CDR3 loop is CNVSDRGRNTEAFV. Written as DNA, the CDR3 is TGCAACGTTTCAGACAGGGGTAGAAACACTGAAGCTTTCGTT.

The chain recombines TRBV20-1 with TRBJ1-2; no clear D. The CDR3 is 13 residues long. The V and J ends lost 8 bases and 2 bases respectively, with 15 bases between them. Germline CDR1 DFQATT, CDR2 SNEGSKA (reference sequence). CDR3 protein: CSTSLIANYGYTF. In nucleotides, the CDR3 is TGCAGTACAAGTTTGATCGCAAACTATGGCTACACCTTC.

The chain combines TRBV2 with TRBJ2-3, with a tentative D call TRBD2 (5 bases). The germline CDR1 and CDR2 sequences are SNHLY and FYNNEI. Trimming pared 3 bases from V and 2 bases from J, leaving 12 bases between. The CDR3 has 15 residues. The CDR3 DNA reads TGTGCCAGCAGTGATGCATGGGAGTTCACAGATACGCAGTATTTT. It yields the protein CASSDAWEFTDTQYF.